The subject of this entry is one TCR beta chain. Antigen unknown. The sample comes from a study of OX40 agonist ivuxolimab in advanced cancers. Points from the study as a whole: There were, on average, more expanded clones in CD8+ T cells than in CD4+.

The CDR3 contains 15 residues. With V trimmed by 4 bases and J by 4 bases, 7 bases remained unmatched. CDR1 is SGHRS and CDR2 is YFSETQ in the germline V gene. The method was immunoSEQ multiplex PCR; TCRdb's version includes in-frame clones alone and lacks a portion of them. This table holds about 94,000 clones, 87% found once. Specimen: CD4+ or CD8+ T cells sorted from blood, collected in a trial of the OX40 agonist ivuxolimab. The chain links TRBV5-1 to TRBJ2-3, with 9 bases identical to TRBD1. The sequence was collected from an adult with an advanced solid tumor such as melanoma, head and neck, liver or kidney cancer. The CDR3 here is CASSVYGTGPDTQYF. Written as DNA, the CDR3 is TGCGCCAGCAGCGTGTACGGGACAGGGCCAGATACGCAGTATTTT. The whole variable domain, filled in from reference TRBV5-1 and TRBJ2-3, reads KAGVTQTPRYLIKTRGQQVTLSCSPISGHRSVSWYQQTPGQGLQFLFEYFSETQRNKGNFPGRFSGRQFSNSRSEMNVSTLELGDSALYLCASSVYGTGPDTQYFGPGTRLTVL.